This TCR beta chain was retrieved from a study of cytomegalovirus exposure and HLA in healthy donors. Study outcomes and limitations: Follow-up analysis seemed to connect common viral pathogens with several of the most significant clusters identified. As was reported, the classifier diagnosed cytomegalovirus status with high specificity and sensitivity. Most of the TCR beta V segments (in an earlier analysis) were productive either about 87% or about 30% of the time.

A remark on this clone: Its antigen is unidentified.

V gave up 6 bases and J gave up 1 base; unmatched junction bases: 5. The germline CDR1 and CDR2 sequences are ENHRY and SYGVKD. This CDR3 region has 14 residues. The PCR had 60 Vbeta and 13 Jbeta primers. Profiling relied on immunoSEQ multiplex PCR, and the TCRdb table lists in-frame clones only, not all of them. Here the sample spans some 150,000 clones, approximately 80% being singletons. This chain uses TRBV10-3 with TRBJ1-2, with 7 positions matching TRBD1. Sequencing was carried out using PBMCs. The TCR sequence derives from a woman between 35 and 50 years old in good health and CMV-seronegative. CDR3 sequence (DNA): TGTGCCATCAGGGGACAGTTACTTAACTATGGCTACACCTTC. It is translated as CAIRGQLLNYGYTF.